The text below deals with one T cell receptor (beta chain). The specificity of this receptor is unknown. Per-nucleotide qualities are absent, and no much larger clonotype sits a single base away. Whole blood was collected in K2EDTA tubes by collaborating institutions according to the institutions' own protocols. Collaborator samples were shipped for TCRbeta analysis as frozen whole blood, isolated PBMCs, or DNA extracted from either sample type. This record belongs to a study of blood T cell repertoires in COVID-19 (TCRdb year 2020). In the study overall: The collaborator samples originated in the United States, Italy and Spain and spanned the acute and convalescent phases of COVID-19. The material from the prospective study consisted of cDNA or gDNA derived from T cells, B-cell-depleted T cells, or PBMCs. The dataset comprised deeply sampled blood TCRbeta repertoires from subjects exposed to, actively infected with, or recovered from COVID-19. The repertoires were released in a freely available public database intended as a resource for research on the immune response to SARS-CoV-2. The samples were drawn from two sources: the first 160 participants of the ongoing ImmuneRACE study, and fewer than 1,500 subjects contributed by 6 global collaborators. Nearly every sample came with metadata listing a de-identified subject ID, COVID-19 status, age in years and sex. HLA class I and class II types, where available, came from metadata supplied by the sample provider rather than from assay-based typing.

TCRbeta CDR3 regions were amplified from genomic DNA by means of the immunoSEQ Assay, a bias-controlled multiplex PCR. The study's processing was this. The number of nucleated cells in each sample was estimated from the amplification of reference gene primers within the assay. To quantify the absolute abundance of each unique TCRbeta CDR3 rearrangement, sequence reads were collapsed and filtered. For each sample, productive Simpson clonality was calculated by taking the square root of Simpson's diversity index across productive rearrangements. What TCRdb holds here is the immuneACCESS table cut down to in-frame rearrangements. Part of the clones is not present; checked against another copy, under half of the missing clones reflect an unresolved V gene, and the others are unexplained. V and J calls plus clone size are reproduced from that table; the DNA served to infer D and trimming. The sample has approximately 110,000 clones on record, roughly nine tenths of them singletons. The top ten hold 32% of the sample.

The paper as a whole reports these results and caveats: How much clinical and demographic metadata was included differed by source and by participant, and the metadata was provided uncurated.

The sequenced material came from peripheral blood. This clonotype was sampled from a woman older than 75 with acute or convalescent COVID-19.

The nucleotide sequence reads as follows: TGTGCCAGCAGCTTCGGACAGGCTGTTGGAAACATTCAGTACTTC. It encodes CASSFGQAVGNIQYF. The chain links TRBV7-8 with TRBJ2-4, with TRBD1 matching 7 junction bases. Ends trimmed: V by 3 bases, J by 6 bases; bases unmatched to a gene: 8. The CDR3 measures 15 amino acids from cysteine to phenylalanine. Of the read, only the CDR3 DNA is kept; its 45 bases are in frame from base 1. The germline V gene specifies SGHVS as CDR1 and FQNEAQ as CDR2.